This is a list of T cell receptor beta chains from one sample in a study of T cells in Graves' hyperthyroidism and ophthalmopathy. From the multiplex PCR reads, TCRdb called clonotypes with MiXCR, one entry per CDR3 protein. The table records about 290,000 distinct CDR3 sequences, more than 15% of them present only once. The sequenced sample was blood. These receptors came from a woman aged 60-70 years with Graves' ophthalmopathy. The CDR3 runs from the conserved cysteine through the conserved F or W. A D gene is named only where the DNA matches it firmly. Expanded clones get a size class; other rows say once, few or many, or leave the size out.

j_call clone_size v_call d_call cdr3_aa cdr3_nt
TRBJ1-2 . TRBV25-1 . CASSEEGRSYGYTF TGTGCCAGCAGTGAAGAGGGACGGTCCTATGGCTACACCTTC
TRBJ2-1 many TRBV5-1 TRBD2 CASTGRLAGGRNEQFF TGCGCCAGCACAGGTCGACTAGCGGGGGGTAGGAATGAGCAGTTCTTC
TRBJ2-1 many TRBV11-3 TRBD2 CASSLAGVNEQFF TGTGCCAGCAGCCTAGCGGGAGTAAATGAGCAGTTCTTC
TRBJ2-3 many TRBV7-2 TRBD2 CASSLNSGELDTQYF TGTGCCAGCAGCTTAAATAGCGGGGAACTAGATACGCAGTATTTT
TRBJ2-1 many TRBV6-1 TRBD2 CASSIAGTWDEQFF TGTGCCAGCTCTATAGCGGGAACTTGGGATGAGCAGTTCTTC
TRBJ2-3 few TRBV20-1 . CSAGAPGRDTQYF TGCAGTGCTGGCGCCCCGGGAAGAGATACGCAGTATTTT
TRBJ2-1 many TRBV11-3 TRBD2 CASSSGRGKNEQFF TGTGCCAGCAGCTCAGGGCGGGGGAAGAATGAGCAGTTCTTC
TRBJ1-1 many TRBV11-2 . CASSSVRSNTEAFF TGTGCCAGCAGCTCCGTCCGTTCGAACACTGAAGCTTTCTTT
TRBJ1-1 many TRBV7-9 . CASSLDGRVRPEAFF TGTGCCAGCAGCTTAGATGGCAGGGTCCGGCCTGAAGCTTTCTTT
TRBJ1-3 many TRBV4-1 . CASSHRVHSGNTIYF TGCGCCAGCAGCCATCGGGTTCACTCTGGAAACACCATATATTTT
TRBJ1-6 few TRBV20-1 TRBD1 CSARGETGTGINSPLHF TGCAGTGCTAGAGGGGAGACCGGGACAGGCATTAATTCACCCCTCCACTTT
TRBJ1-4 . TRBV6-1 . CASSDGGTFSKLFF TGTGCCAGCAGTGATGGGGGGACTTTTTCAAAACTGTTTTTT
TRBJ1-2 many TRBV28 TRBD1 CASSSTTGVFGYTF TGTGCCAGCAGTTCCACGACAGGGGTTTTTGGCTACACCTTC
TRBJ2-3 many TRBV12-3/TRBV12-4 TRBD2 CASSRRSLAGGGGWKPDTQYF TGTGCCAGCAGTCGTCGGTCCCTAGCGGGGGGGGGAGGGTGGAAGCCGGATACGCAGTATTTT
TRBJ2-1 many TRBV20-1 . CSARKAYNEQFF TGCAGTGCTAGAAAGGCTTACAATGAGCAGTTCTTC
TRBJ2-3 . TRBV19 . CASNLGDSTDTQYF TGTGCCAGTAACCTAGGAGACAGCACAGATACGCAGTATTTT
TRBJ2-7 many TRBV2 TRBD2 CASSPTQLAASYEQYF TGTGCCAGCAGTCCTACACAGCTAGCGGCTTCCTACGAGCAGTACTTC
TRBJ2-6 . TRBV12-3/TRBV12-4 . CASSPLTGFGANVLTF TGTGCCAGCAGCCCATTAACAGGCTTTGGGGCCAACGTCCTGACTTTC
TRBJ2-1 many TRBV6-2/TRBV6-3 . CASTPLKLDEQFF TGTGCCAGCACTCCCCTAAAGTTGGATGAGCAGTTCTTC
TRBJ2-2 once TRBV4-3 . CASSSTRGENTGELFF TGCGCCAGCAGCTCCACAAGGGGAGAGAACACCGGGGAGCTGTTTTTT
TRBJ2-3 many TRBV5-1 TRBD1 CASSLPGGSDTQYF TGCGCCAGCAGCTTGCCAGGGGGCTCAGATACGCAGTATTTT
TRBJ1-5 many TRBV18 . CASSEQQGLEPQHF TGTGCCAGCTCAGAACAACAGGGTTTAGAGCCCCAGCATTTT
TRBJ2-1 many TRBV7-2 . CASSFGAVDEQFF TGTGCCAGCAGCTTCGGGGCGGTGGATGAGCAGTTCTTC
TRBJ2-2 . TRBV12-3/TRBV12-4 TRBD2 CASSLGTSDTRELFF TGTGCCAGCAGTCTCGGGACTAGCGACACCAGGGAGCTGTTTTTT
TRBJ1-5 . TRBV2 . CASIEDSNQPQHF TGTGCCAGCATCGAGGATAGCAATCAGCCCCAGCATTTT
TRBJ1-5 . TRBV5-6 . CASSLRRTVLSGNQPQHF TGTGCCAGCAGCTTGCGGCGTACAGTCTTGTCGGGCAATCAGCCCCAGCATTTT
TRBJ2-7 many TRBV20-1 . CSAKTPVQGGYEQYF TGCAGTGCTAAAACCCCCGTGCAGGGGGGCTACGAGCAGTACTTC
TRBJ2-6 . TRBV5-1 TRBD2 CASSTRAGGGANVLTF TGCGCCAGCAGCACGCGAGCGGGGGGGGGGGCCAACGTCCTGACTTTC
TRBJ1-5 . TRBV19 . CASSMYTPPEDSGQPQHF TGTGCCAGTAGTATGTATACACCCCCCGAAGATTCGGGTCAGCCCCAGCATTTT
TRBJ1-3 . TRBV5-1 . CASKREGNSGNTIYF TGCGCCAGCAAACGGGAGGGGAACTCTGGAAACACCATATATTTT
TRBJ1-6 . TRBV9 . CASSSREGTYNSPLHF TGTGCCAGCAGCTCCCGAGAGGGGACCTATAATTCACCCCTCCACTTT
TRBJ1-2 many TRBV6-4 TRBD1 CASSEQGTGSYGYTF TGTGCCAGCAGTGAACAGGGGACGGGAAGCTATGGCTACACCTTC
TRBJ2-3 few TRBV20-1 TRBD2 CSAPRTSGGPTDTQYF TGCAGTGCCCCGAGAACTAGCGGGGGGCCCACAGATACGCAGTATTTT
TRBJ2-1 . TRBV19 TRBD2 CASSKGLAAYNEQFF TGTGCCAGTAGTAAGGGACTAGCGGCTTACAATGAGCAGTTCTTC
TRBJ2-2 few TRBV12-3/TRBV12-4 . CASTPLQNTGELFF TGTGCCAGCACCCCCTTACAGAACACCGGGGAGCTGTTTTTT
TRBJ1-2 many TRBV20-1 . CSAIQGGYGYTF TGCAGTGCTATCCAGGGCGGGTATGGCTACACCTTC
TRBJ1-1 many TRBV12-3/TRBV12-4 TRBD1 CASTRTGYDTEAFF TGTGCCAGCACCCGGACAGGGTACGACACTGAAGCTTTCTTT
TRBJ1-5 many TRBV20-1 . CSANRAGGTSQHF TGCAGTGCAAACCGGGCCGGAGGTACGTCCCAGCATTTT
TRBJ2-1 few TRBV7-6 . CASSQNYPRDNNYNEQFF TGTGCCAGCAGCCAAAACTACCCCCGAGACAACAACTACAATGAGCAGTTCTTC
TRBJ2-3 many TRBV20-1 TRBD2 CSAGGREREVTDTQYF TGCAGTGCCGGCGGGCGGGAGAGGGAGGTGACAGATACGCAGTATTTT
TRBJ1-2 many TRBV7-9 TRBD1 CASSRPGTGGMYGYTF TGTGCCAGCAGTCGTCCCGGGACAGGGGGGATGTATGGCTACACCTTC
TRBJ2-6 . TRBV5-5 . CASSLSGPGSPGANVLTF TGTGCCAGCAGCTTGTCAGGGCCGGGAAGCCCTGGGGCCAACGTCCTGACTTTC
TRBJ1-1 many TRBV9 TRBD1 CASSATRDRGEAFF TGTGCCAGCAGCGCAACCCGGGACAGGGGCGAAGCTTTCTTT
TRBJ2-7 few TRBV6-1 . CASSGPGQLKYEQYF TGTGCCAGCAGCGGGCCCGGACAGCTTAAGTACGAGCAGTACTTC
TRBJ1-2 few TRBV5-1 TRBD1 CASRMLSDREYGYTF TGCGCCAGCCGAATGTTAAGCGACAGGGAGTATGGCTACACCTTC
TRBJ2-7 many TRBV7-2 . CASSFGQPFTYEQYF TGTGCCAGCAGCTTTGGACAGCCTTTCACCTACGAGCAGTACTTC
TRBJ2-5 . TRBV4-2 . CASSRGTPNQETQYF TGTGCCAGCAGCCGCGGGACACCCAACCAAGAGACCCAGTACTTC
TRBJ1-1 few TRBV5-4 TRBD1 CASSPTKGTVTNTEAFF TGTGCCAGCAGCCCTACAAAGGGGACAGTTACGAACACTGAAGCTTTCTTT
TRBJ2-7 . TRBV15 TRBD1 CATSRSGTGINYEQYF TGTGCCACCAGCCGTTCCGGGACAGGGATCAACTACGAGCAGTACTTC
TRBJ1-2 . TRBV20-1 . CSANYYGYTF TGCAGTGCTAACTACTATGGCTACACCTTC
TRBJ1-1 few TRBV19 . CASSREIGYTEAFF TGTGCCAGTAGTAGGGAGATAGGGTACACTGAAGCTTTCTTT
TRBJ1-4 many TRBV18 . CASSLLGATNEKLFF TGTGCCAGCTCACTCCTAGGTGCAACTAATGAAAAACTGTTTTTT
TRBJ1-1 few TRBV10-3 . CAISGPGGQNTEAFF TGTGCCATCAGTGGACCGGGAGGGCAGAACACTGAAGCTTTCTTT
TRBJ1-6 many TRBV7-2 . CASSLSTLLNSPLHF TGTGCCAGCAGCTTGTCGACCCTGCTTAATTCACCCCTCCACTTT